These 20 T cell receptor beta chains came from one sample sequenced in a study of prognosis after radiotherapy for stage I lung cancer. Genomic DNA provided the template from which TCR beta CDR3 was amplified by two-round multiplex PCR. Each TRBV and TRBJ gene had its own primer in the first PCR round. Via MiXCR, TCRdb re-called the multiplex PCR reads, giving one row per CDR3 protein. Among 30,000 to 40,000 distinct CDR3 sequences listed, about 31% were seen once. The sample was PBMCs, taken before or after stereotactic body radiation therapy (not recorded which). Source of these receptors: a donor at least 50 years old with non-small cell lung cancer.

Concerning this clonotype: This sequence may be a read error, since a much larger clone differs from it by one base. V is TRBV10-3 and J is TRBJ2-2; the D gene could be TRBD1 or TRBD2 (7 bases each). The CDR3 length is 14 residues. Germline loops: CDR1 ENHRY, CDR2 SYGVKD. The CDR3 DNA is TGTTCCATCAGCGGGGACAGCTACACCGGGGAGCTGTTTTTT. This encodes CSISGDSYTGELFF.

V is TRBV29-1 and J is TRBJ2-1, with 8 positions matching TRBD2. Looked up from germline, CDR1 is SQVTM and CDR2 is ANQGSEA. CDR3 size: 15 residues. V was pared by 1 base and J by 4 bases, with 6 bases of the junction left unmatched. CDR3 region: CSVEGGVAGYNEQFF. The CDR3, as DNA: TGCAGCGTTGAAGGAGGAGTAGCGGGGTACAATGAGCAGTTCTTC.

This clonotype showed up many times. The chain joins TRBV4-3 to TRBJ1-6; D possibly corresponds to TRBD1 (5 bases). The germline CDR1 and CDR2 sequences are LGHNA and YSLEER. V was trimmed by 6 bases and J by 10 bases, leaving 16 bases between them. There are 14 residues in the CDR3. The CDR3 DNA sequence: TGCGCCAGCAGTCACAGGTTCATACGGTCACCCCTCCACTTT. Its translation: CASSHRFIRSPLHF.

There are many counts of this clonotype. CDR3 residues: CASRPSWGNYGYTF. CDR3 nucleotides: TGTGCCAGCAGGCCTTCATGGGGTAACTATGGCTACACCTTC. The chain couples TRBV28 to TRBJ1-2; the D is unclear. V was clipped by 6 bases and J by 1 base, with 12 bases between them. Germline values: CDR1 MDHEN, CDR2 SYDVKM. The CDR3 sequence is 14 residues long.

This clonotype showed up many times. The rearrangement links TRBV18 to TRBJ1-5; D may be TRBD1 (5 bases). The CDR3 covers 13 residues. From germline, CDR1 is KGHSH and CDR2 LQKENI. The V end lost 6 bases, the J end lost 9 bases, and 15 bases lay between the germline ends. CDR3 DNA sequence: TGTGCCAGCTCCCAGGGCCCGCATGGGCCCCAGCATTTT. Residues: CASSQGPHGPQHF.

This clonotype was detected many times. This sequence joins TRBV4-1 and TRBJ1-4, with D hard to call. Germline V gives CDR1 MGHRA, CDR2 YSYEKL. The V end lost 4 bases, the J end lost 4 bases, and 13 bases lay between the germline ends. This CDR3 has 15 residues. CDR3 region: CASSPLGPFNEKLFF. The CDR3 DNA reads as TGCGCCAGCAGCCCCCTCGGGCCGTTTAATGAAAAACTGTTTTTT.

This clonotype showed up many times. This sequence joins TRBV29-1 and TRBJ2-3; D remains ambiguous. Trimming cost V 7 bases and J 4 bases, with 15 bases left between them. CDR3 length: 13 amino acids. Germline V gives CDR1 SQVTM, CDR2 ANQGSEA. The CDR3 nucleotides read TGCAGCGCTCGTTTTGAATCGGCAGATACGCAGTATTTT. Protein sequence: CSARFESADTQYF.

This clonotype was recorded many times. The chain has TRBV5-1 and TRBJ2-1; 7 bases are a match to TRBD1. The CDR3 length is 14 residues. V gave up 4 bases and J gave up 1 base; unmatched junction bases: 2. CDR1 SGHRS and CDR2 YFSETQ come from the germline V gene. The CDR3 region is CASSLGQSYNEQFF. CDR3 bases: TGCGCCAGCAGCCTGGGACAGTCCTACAATGAGCAGTTCTTC.

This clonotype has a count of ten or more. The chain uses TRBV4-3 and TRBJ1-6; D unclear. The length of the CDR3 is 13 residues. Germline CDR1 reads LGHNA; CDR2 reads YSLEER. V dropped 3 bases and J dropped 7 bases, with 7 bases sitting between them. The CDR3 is CASSQDRNSPLHF. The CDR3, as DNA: TGCGCCAGCAGCCAGGACCGAAATTCACCCCTCCACTTT.

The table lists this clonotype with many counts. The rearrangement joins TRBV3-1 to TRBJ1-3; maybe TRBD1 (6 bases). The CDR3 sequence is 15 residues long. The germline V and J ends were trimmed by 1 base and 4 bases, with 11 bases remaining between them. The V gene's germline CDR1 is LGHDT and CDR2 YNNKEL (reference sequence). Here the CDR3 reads CASSQVSGAGNTIYF. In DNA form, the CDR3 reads TGTGCCAGCAGCCAAGTTTCGGGGGCCGGAAACACCATATATTTT.

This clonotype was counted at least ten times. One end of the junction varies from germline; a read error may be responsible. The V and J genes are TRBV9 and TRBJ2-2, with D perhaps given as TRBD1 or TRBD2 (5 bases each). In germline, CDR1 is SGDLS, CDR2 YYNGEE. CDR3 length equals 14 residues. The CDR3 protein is CASSATVSTGELFF. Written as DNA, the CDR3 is TGTGCCAGTAGCGCGACAGTTTCCACCGGGGAGCTGTTTTTT.

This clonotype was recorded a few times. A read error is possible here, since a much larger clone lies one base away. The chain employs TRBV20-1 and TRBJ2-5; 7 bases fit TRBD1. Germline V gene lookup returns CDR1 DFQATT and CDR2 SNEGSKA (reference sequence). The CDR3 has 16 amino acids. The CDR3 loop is CSARDRPGQLGEIQYF. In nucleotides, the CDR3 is TGCAGTGCTAGAGATCGTCCGGGACAGCTAGGAGAGATCCAGTACTTC.

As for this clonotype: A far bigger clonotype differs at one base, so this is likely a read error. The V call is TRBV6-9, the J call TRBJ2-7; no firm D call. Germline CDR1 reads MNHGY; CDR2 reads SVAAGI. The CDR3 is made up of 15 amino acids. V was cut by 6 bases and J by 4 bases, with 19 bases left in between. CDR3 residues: CASSPFSWAAYEQYF. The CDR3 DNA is TGTGCCAGCAGCCCTTTCAGCTGGGCCGCGTACGAGCAGTACTTC.

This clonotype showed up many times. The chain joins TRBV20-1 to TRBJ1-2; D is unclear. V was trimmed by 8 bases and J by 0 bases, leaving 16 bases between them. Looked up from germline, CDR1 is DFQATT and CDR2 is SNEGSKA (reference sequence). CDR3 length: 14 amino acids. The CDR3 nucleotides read TGCAGTCCCTCCGGCAGCCCTGCTAACTATGGCTACACCTTC. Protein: CSPSGSPANYGYTF.

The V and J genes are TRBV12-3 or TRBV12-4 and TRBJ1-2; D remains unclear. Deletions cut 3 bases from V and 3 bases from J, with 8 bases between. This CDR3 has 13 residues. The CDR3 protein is CASSLDLYYGYTF. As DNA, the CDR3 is TGTGCCAGCAGTTTGGATTTGTACTATGGCTACACCTTC.

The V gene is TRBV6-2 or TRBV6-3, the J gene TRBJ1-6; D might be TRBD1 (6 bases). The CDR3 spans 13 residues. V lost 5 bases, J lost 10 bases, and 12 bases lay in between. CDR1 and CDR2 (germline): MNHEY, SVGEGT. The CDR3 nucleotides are TGTGCCAGCAGTGAATTGACAGGATCACCCCTCCACTTT. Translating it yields CASSELTGSPLHF.

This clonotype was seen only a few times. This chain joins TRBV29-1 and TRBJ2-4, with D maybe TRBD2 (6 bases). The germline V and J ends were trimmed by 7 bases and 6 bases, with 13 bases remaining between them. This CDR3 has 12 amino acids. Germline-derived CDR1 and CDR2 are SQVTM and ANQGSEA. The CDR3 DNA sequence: TGCAGCGCCGCCGTGGGGGGAAACATTCAGTACTTC. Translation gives CSAAVGGNIQYF.

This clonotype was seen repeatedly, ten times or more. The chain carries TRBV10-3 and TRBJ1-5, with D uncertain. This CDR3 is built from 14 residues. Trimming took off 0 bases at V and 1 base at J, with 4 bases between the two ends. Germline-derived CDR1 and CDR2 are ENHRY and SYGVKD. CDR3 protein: CAISESASNQPQHF. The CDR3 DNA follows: TGTGCCATCAGTGAGTCAGCCAGCAATCAGCCCCAGCATTTT.

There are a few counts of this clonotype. CDR3 sequence: CASSEAGTASYEQYF. The CDR3 region has the DNA TGTGCCAGCAGTGAAGCAGGGACAGCGTCCTACGAGCAGTACTTC. The J gene is TRBJ2-7, the V gene TRBV6-1, with 7 positions matching TRBD1. The CDR3 has 15 amino acids. CDR1 and CDR2 (germline): MNHNS, SASEGT. J lost 1 base, V lost 0 bases, and 3 bases had no gene match.

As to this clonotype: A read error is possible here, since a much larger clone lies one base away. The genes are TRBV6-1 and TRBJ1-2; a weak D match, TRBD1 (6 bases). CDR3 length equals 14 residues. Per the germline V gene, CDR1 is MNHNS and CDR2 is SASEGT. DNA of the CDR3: TGTGCCAGCAGTGCCGACAGGAGCCGGAATGGCTACATCTTC. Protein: CASSADRSRNGYIF.